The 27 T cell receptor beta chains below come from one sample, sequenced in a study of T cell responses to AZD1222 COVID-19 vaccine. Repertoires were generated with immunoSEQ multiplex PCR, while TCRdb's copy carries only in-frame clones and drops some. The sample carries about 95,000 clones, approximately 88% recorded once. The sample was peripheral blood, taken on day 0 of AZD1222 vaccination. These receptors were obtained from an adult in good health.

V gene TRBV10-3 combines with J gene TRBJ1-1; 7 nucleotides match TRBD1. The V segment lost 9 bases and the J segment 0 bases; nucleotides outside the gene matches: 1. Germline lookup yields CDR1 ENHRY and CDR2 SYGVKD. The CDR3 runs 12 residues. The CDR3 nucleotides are TGTGCCATGACAGGGATGAACACTGAAGCTTTCTTT. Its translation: CAMTGMNTEAFF.

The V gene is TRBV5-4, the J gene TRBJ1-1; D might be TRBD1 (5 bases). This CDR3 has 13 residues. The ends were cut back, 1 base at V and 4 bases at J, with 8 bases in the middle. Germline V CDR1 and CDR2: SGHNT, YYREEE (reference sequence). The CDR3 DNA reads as TGTGCCAGCAGCTTGAAGGGGTCCACTGAAGCTTTCTTT. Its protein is CASSLKGSTEAFF.

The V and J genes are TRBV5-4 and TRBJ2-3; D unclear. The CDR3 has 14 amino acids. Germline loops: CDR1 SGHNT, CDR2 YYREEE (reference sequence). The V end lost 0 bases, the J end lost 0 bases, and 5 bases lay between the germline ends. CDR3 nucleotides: TGTGCCAGCAGCTTGGACTGGAGCACAGATACGCAGTATTTT. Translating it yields CASSLDWSTDTQYF.

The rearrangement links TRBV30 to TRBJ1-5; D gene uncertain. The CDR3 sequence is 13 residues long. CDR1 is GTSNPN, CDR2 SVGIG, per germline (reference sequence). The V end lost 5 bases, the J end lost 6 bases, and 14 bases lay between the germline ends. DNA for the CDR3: TGTGCCTGGTCCTCGAGGGAGGGTCAGCCCCAGCATTTT. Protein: CAWSSREGQPQHF.

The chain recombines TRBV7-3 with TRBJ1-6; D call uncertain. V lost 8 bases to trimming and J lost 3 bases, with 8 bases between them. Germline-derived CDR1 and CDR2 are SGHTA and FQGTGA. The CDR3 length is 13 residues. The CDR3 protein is CASGPLYNSPLHF. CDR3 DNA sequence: TGTGCCAGCGGGCCGCTCTATAATTCACCCCTCCACTTT.

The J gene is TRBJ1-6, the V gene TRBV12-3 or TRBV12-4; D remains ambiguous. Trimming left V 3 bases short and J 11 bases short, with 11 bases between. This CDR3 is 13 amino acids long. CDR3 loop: CASSFQRGAPLHF. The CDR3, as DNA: TGTGCCAGCAGTTTCCAGCGTGGCGCACCCCTCCACTTT.

The CDR3, as DNA: TGTGCCAGCAGCCCCTGGGACAGATCTAACTATGGCTACACCTTC. It codes for CASSPWDRSNYGYTF. The V call is TRBV3-1 (or the pseudogene TRBV3-2), the J call TRBJ1-2, with TRBD1 matching 7 bases. Trimming at V came to 4 bases and at J to 0 bases, leaving 5 bases not matched to a gene. From germline, CDR1 is LGHDT and CDR2 YNNKEL (reference sequence). This CDR3 contains 15 residues.

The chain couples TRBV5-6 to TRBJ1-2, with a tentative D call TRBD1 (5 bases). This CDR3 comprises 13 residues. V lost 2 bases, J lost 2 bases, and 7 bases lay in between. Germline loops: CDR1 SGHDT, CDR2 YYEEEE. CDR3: CASSFRGNYGYTF. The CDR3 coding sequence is TGTGCCAGCAGCTTTAGGGGCAACTATGGCTACACCTTC.

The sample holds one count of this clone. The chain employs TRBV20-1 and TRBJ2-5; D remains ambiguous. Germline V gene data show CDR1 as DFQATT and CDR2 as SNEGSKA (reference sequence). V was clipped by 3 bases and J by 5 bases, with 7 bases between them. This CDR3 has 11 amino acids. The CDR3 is CSASLGETQYF. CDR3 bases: TGCAGTGCTAGCTTGGGGGAGACCCAGTACTTC.

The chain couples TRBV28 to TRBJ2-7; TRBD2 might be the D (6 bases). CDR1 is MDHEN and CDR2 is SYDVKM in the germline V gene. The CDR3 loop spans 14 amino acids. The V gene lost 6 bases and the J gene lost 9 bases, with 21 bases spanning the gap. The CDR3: CASRTTRGIGGQYF. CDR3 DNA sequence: TGTGCCAGCAGGACTACACGGGGGATTGGGGGGCAGTACTTC.

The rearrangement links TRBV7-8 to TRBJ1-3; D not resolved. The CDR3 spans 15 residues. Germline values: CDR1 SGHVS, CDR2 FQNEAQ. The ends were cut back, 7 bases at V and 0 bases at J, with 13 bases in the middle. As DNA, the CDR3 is TGTGCCAGCACCAAGAGGGCTCCCTCTGGAAACACCATATATTTT. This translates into CASTKRAPSGNTIYF.

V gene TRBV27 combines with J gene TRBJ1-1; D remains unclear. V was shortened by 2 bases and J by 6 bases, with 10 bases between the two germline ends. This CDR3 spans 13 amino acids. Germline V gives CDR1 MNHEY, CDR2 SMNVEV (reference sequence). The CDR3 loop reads CASSLLWGSEAFF. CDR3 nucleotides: TGTGCCAGCAGTTTACTGTGGGGATCTGAAGCTTTCTTT.

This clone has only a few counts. The chain's CDR3 is CASSLDGGGGRPGNEQFF. The CDR3 nucleotides read TGTGCCAGCAGCCTCGATGGCGGCGGGGGTCGTCCCGGGAATGAGCAGTTCTTC. The rearrangement uses TRBV3-1 (or the pseudogene TRBV3-2) and TRBJ2-1; 7 bases align to TRBD2. V was pared by 4 bases and J by 7 bases, with 19 bases of the junction left unmatched. The CDR3 runs to 18 residues. CDR1 and CDR2 (germline): LGHDT, YNNKEL (reference sequence).

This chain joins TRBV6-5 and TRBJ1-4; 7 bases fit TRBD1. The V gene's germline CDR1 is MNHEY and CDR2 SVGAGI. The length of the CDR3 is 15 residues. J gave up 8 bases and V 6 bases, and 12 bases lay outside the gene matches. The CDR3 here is CASSPLGRGEEKLFF. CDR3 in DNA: TGTGCCAGCAGCCCCTTGGGCAGGGGGGAAGAAAAACTGTTTTTT.

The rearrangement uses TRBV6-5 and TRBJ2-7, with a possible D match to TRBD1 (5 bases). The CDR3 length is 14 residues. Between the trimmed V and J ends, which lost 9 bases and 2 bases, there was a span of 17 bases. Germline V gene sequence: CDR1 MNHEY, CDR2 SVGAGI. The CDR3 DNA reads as TGTGCCAGTACCATTCGGACATATACCTACGAGCAGTACTTC. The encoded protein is CASTIRTYTYEQYF.

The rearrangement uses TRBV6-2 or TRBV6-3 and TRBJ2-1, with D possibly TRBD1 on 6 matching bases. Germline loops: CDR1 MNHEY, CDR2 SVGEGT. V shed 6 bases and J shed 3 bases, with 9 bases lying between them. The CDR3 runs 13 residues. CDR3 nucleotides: TGTGCCAGCAGCCTACAGGGCTACAATGAGCAGTTCTTC. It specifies CASSLQGYNEQFF.

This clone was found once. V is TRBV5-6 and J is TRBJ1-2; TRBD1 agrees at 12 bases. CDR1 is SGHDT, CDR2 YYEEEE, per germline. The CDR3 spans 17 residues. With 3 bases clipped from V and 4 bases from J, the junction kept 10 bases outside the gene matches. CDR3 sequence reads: CASSSPGTGGGSYGYTF. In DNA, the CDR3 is TGTGCCAGCAGCTCCCCCGGGACAGGGGGCGGAAGCTATGGCTACACCTTC.

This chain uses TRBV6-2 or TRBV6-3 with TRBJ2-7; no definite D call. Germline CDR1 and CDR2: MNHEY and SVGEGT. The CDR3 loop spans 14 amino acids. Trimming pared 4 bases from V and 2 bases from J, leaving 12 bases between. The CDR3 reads CASSSRANPYEQYF. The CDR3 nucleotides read TGTGCCAGCAGTTCCCGGGCCAACCCCTACGAGCAGTACTTC.

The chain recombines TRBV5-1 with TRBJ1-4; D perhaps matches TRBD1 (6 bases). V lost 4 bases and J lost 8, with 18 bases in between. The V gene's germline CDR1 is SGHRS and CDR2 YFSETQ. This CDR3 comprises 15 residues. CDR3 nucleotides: TGCGCCAGCAGCAACCTACCGGGACAACGCGAAAAACTGTTTTTT. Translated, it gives CASSNLPGQREKLFF.

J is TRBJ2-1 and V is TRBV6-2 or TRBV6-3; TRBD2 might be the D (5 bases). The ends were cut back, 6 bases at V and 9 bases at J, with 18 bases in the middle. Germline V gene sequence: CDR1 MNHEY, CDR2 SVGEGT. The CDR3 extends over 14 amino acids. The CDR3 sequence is CASSGVRKSGEQFF. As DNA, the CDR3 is TGTGCCAGCAGCGGTGTGAGGAAGAGCGGTGAGCAGTTCTTC.

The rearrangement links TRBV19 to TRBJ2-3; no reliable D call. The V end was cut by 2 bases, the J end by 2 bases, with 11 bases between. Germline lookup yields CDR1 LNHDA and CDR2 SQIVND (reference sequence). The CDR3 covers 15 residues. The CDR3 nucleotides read TGTGCCAGTAGTATACTTGGAGACTTCACAGATACGCAGTATTTT. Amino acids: CASSILGDFTDTQYF.

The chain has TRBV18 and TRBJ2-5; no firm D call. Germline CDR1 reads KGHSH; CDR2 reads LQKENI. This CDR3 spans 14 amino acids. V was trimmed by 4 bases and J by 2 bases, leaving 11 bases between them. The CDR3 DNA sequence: TGTGCCAGCTCACATTTTAACCCTCAAGAGACCCAGTACTTC. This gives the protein CASSHFNPQETQYF. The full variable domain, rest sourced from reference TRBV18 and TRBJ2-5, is NAGVMQNPRHLVRRRGQEARLRCSPMKGHSHVYWYRQLPEEGLKFMVYLQKENIIDESGMPKERFSAEFPKEGPSILRIQQVVRGDSAAYFCASSHFNPQETQYFGPGTRLLVL.

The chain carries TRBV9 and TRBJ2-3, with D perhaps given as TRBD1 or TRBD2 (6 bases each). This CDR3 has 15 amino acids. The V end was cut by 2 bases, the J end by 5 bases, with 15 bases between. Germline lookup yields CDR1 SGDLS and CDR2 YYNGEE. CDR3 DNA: TGTGCCAGCAGCGTTATGTGGGGGGCTGAAGATACGCAGTATTTT. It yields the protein CASSVMWGAEDTQYF.

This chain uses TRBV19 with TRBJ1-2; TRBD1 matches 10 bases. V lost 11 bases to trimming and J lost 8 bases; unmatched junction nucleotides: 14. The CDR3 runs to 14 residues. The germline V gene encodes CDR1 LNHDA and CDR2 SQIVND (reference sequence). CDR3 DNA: TGTGCCGCCACCTCAGAGACAGGGGGCGCGGGCTACACCTTC. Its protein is CAATSETGGAGYTF.

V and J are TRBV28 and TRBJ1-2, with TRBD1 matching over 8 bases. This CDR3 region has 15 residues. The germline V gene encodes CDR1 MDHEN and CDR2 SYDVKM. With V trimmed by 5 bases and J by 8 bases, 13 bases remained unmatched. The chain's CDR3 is CASSTRGTGRGGYTF. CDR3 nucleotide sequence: TGTGCCAGCAGTACCCGAGGGACAGGTCGAGGGGGCTACACCTTC.

Here the CDR3 reads CASTPPGSPSYEQYF. CDR3 sequence (DNA): TGTGCCAGTACGCCCCCGGGTTCTCCTTCCTACGAGCAGTACTTC. The chain is built from TRBV19 and TRBJ2-7; D call uncertain. The CDR3 sequence is 15 residues long. Trimming pared 7 bases from V and 1 base from J, leaving 17 bases between. CDR1 is LNHDA and CDR2 is SQIVND in the germline V gene (reference sequence).

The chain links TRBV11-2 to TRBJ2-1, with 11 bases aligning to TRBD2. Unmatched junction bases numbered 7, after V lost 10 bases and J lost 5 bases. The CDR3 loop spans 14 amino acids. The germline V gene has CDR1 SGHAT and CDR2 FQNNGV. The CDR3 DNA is TGTGCCACCACCTTAGCGGGGGGGGACAATGAGCAGTTCTTC. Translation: CATTLAGGDNEQFF.